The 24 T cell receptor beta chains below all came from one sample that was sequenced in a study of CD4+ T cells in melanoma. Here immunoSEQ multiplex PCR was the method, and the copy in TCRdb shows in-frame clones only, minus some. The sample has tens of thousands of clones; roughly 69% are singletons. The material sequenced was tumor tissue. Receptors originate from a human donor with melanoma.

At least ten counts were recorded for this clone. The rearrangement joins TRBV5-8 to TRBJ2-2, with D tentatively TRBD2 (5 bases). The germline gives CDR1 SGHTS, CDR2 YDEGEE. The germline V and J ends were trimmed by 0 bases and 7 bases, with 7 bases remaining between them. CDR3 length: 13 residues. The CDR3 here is CASSLAGGGELFF. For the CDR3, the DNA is TGTGCCAGCAGCTTGGCCGGAGGCGGGGAGCTGTTTTTT.

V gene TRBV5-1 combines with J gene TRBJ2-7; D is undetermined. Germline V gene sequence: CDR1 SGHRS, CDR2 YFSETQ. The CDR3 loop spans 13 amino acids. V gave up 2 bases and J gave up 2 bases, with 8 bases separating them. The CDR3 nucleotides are TGCGCCAGCAGCTTAAGGCAGACCTACGAGCAGTACTTC. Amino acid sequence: CASSLRQTYEQYF.

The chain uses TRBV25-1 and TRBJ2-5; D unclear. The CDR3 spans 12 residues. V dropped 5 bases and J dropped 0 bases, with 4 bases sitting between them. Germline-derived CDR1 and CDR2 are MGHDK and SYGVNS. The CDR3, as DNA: TGTGCCAGCAGTTTGCACCAAGAGACCCAGTACTTC. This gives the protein CASSLHQETQYF.

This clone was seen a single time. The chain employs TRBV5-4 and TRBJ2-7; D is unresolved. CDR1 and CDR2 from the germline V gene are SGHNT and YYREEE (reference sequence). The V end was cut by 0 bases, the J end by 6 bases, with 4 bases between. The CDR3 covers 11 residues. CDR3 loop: CASSLVGEQYF. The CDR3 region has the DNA TGTGCCAGCAGCTTGGTCGGCGAGCAGTACTTC. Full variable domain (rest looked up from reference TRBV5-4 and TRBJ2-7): ETGVTQSPTHLIKTRGQQVTLRCSSQSGHNTVSWYQQALGQGPQFIFQYYREEENGRGNFPPRFSGLQFPNYSSELNVNALELDDSALYLCASSLVGEQYFGPGTRLTVT.

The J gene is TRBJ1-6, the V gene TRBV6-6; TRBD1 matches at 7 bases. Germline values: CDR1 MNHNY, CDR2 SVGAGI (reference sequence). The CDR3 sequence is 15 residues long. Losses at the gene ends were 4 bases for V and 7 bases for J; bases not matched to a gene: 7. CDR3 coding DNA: TGTGCCAGCAGTTCCCCGGACAGGCCGAATTCACCCCTCCACTTT. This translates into CASSSPDRPNSPLHF.

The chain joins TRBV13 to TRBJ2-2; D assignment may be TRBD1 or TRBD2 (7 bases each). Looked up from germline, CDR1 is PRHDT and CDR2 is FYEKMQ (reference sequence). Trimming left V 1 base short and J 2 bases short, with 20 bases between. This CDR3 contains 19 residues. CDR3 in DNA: TGTGCCAGCAGCTTAGACCCTCTGGGGGAGGGGGCCAACACCGGGGAGCTGTTTTTT. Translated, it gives CASSLDPLGEGANTGELFF.

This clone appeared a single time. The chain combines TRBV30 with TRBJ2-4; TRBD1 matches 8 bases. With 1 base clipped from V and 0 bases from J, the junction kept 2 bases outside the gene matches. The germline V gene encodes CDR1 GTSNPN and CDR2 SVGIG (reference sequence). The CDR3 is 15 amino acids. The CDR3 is CAWSGQGLAKNIQYF. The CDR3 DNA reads TGTGCCTGGAGTGGACAGGGGCTAGCCAAAAACATTCAGTACTTC.

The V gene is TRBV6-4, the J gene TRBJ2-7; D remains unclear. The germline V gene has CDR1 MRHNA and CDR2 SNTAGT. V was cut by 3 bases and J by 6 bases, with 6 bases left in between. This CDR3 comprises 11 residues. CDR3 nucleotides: TGTGCCAGCAGTGAAGCGCGCGAGCAGTACTTC. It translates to CASSEAREQYF.

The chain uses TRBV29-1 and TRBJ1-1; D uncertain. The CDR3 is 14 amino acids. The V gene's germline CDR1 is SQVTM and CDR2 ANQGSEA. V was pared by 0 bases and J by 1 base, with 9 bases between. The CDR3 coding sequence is TGCAGCGTTGAAGATCCTGGGAAGAACACTGAAGCTTTCTTT. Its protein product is CSVEDPGKNTEAFF.

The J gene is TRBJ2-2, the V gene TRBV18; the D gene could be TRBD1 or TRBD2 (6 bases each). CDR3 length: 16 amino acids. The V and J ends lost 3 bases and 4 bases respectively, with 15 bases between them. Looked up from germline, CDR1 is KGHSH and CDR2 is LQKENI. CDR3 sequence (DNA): TGTGCCAGCTCACCGTATGTACAGGGAGGCACCGGGGAGCTGTTTTTT. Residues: CASSPYVQGGTGELFF.

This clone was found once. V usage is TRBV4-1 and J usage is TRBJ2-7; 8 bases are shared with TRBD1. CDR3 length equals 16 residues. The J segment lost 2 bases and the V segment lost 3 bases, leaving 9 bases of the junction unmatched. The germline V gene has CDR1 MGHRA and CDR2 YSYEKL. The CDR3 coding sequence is TGCGCCAGCAGCCATGATAGGACAGGGAGTACCTACGAGCAGTACTTC. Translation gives CASSHDRTGSTYEQYF.

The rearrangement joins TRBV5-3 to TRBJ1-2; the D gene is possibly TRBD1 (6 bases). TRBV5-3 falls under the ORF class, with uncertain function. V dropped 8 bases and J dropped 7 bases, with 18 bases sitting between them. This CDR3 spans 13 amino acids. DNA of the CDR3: TGTGCCAGCACCTCATCGGGGGCGTCTGGCTACACCTTC. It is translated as CASTSSGASGYTF.

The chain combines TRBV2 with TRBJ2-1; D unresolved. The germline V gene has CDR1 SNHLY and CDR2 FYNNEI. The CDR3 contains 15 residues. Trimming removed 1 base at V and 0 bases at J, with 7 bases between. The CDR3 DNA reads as TGTGCCAGCAGTGAAGGGTCAAGCTCCTACAATGAGCAGTTCTTC. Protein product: CASSEGSSSYNEQFF.

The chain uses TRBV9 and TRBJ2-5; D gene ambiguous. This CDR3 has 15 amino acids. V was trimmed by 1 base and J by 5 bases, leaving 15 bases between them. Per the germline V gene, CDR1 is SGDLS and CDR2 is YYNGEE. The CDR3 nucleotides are TGTGCCAGCAGCGTAAGTTGGGCAGGAATGGAGACCCAGTACTTC. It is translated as CASSVSWAGMETQYF.

CDR3 in amino acids: CASSLLTDDTF. CDR3 nucleotide sequence: TGTGCCAGCAGCTTATTGACGGACGACACCTTC. This chain connects TRBV7-9 to TRBJ1-2; D is ambiguous. Germline V gene lookup returns CDR1 SEHNR and CDR2 FQNEAQ (reference sequence). The ends were cut back, 2 bases at V and 12 bases at J, with 10 bases in the middle. The CDR3 is 11 residues long.

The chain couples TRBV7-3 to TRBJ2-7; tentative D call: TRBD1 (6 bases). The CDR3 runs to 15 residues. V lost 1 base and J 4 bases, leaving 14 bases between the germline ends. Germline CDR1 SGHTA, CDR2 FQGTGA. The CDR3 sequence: CASSLIPSGQYEQYF. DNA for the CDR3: TGTGCCAGCAGCTTAATCCCCTCCGGACAGTACGAGCAGTACTTC.

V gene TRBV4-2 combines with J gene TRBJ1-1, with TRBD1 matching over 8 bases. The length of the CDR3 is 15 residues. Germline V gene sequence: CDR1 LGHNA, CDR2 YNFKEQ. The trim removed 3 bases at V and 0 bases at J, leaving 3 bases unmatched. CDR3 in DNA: TGTGCCAGCAGCCATGGACAGGGCATGAACACTGAAGCTTTCTTT. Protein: CASSHGQGMNTEAFF.

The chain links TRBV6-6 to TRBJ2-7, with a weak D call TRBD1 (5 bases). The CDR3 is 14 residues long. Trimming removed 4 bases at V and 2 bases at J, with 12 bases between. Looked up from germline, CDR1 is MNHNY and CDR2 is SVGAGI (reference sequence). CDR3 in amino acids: CASSLGQPPYEQYF. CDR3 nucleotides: TGTGCCAGCAGTTTGGGGCAGCCGCCCTACGAGCAGTACTTC.

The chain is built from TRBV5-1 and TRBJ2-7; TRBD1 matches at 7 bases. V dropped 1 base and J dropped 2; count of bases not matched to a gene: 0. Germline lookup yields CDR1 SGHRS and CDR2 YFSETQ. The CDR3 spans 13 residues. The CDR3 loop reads CASSLTGAYEQYF. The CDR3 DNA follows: TGCGCCAGCAGCTTGACAGGGGCCTACGAGCAGTACTTC.

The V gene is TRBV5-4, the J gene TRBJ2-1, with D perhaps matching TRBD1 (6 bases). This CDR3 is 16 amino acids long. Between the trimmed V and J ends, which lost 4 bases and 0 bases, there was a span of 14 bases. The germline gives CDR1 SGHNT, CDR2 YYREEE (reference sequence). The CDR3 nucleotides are TGTGCCAGCAGCACCCAGACAGGTAGCTCCTACAATGAGCAGTTCTTC. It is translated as CASSTQTGSSYNEQFF. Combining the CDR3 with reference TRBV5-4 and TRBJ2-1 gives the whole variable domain ETGVTQSPTHLIKTRGQQVTLRCSSQSGHNTVSWYQQALGQGPQFIFQYYREEENGRGNFPPRFSGLQFPNYSSELNVNALELDDSALYLCASSTQTGSSYNEQFFGPGTRLTVL.

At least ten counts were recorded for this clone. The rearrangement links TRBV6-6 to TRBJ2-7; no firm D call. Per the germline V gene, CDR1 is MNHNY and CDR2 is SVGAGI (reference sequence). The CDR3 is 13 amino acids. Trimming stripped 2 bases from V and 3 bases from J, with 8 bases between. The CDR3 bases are TGTGCCAGCAGTTACGGGGTTTTCTACGAGCAGTACTTC. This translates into CASSYGVFYEQYF.

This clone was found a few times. The CDR3 protein is CASSSGFTYEQYF. DNA for the CDR3: TGTGCCAGCAGCTCGGGGTTCACCTACGAGCAGTACTTC. This sequence joins TRBV6-1 and TRBJ2-7, with D perhaps TRBD2 (5 bases). CDR1 and CDR2 (germline): MNHNS, SASEGT. This CDR3 has 13 residues. The V end was cut by 6 bases, the J end by 2 bases, with 11 bases between.

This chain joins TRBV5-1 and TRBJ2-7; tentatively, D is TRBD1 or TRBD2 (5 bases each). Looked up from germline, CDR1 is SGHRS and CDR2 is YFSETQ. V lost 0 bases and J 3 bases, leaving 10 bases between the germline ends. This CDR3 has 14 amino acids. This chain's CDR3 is CASSLEGSLYEQYF. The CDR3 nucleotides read TGCGCCAGCAGCTTGGAGGGGAGTCTCTACGAGCAGTACTTC.

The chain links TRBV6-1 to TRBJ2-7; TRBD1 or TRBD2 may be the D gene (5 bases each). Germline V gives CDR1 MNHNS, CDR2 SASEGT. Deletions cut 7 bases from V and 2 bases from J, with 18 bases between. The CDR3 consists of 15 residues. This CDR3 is CASTLIGTGAYEQYF. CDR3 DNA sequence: TGTGCCAGCACCCTCATAGGGACCGGGGCCTACGAGCAGTACTTC.